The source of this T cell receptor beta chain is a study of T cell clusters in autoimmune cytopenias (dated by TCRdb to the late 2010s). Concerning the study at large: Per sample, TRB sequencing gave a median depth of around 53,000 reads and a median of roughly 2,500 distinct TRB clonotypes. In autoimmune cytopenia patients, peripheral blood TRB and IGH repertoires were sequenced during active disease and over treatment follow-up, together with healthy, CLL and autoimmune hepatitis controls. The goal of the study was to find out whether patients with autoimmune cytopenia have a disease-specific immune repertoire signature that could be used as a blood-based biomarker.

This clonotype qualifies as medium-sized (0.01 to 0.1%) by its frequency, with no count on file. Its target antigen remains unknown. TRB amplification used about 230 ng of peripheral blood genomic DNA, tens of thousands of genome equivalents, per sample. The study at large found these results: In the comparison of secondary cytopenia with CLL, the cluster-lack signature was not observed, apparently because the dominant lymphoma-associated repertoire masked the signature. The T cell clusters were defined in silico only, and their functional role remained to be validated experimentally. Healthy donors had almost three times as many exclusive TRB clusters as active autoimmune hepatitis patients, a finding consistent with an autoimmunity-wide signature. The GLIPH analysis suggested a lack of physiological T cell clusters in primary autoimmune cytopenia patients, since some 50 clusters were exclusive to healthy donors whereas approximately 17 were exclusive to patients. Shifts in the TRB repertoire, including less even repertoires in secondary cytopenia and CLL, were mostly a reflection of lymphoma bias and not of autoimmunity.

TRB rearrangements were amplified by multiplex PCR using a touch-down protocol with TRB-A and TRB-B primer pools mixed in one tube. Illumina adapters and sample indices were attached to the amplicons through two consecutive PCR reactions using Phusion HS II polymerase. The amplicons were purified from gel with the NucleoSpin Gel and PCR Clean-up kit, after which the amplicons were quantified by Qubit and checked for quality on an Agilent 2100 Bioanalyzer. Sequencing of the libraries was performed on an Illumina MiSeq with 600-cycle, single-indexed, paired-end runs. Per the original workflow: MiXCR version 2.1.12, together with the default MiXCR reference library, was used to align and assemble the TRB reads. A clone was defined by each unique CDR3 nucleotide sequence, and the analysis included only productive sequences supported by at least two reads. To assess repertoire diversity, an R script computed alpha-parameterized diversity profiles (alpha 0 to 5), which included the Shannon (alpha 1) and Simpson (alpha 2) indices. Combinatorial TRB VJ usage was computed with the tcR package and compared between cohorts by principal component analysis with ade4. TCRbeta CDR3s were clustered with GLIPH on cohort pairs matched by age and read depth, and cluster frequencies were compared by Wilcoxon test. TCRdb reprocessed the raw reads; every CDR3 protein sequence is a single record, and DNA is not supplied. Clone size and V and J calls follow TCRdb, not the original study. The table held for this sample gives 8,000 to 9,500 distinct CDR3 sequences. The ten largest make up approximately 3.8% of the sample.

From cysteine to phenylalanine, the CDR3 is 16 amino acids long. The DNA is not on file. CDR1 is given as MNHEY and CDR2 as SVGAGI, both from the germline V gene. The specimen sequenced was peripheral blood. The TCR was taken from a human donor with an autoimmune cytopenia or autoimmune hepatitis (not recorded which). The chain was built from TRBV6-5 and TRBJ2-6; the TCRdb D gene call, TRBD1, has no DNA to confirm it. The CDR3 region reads CASRLTTGAGANVLTF.